The clone carrying this T cell receptor beta chain was seen more than once but under ten times. This sample was taken from a study of blood T cell repertoires in COVID-19. For the study at large: Acute-phase and convalescent COVID-19 samples originated in the United States, Italy and Spain. PBMCs, B-cell-depleted T cells, or T cells were the source of the cDNA or gDNA that made up the material.

Original handling: Using reference gene primer amplification, nucleated cell counts were estimated. The assay was immunoSEQ multiplex PCR, and TCRdb's table has in-frame clones only and misses some. The DNA was the basis for D and trimming; V, J and clone size are from that table. The sample lists fewer than 100,000 clones; 80% were seen once. There are 14 residues in the CDR3. V was shortened by 8 bases and J by 0 bases, with 10 bases between the two germline ends. CDR1 and CDR2 from the germline V gene are MNHEY and SVGAGI. Sequenced sample: peripheral blood. The origin of this receptor is an older woman with acute or convalescent COVID-19. The rearrangement uses TRBV6-5 and TRBJ2-2; D unresolved. The CDR3 DNA sequence: TGTGCCAGCTGGCAGATTTCGAACACCGGGGAGCTGTTTTTT. The encoded protein is CASWQISNTGELFF.